This paragraph covers one T cell receptor (beta chain) sequence. The antigen remains unidentified. This record belongs to a study of blood T cells in healthy people across ages. Study outcomes and limitations: Across the age range, TCR beta diversity per million T cells fell in a roughly linear way.

Per germline, CDR1 MNHEY and CDR2 SVGEGT. The CDR3 sequence is 12 residues long. Sample-barcoded 5' priming and a J-beta primer mix drove a second PCR of about 6 to 12 cycles. Tags on each cDNA molecule came from a template-switch adaptor with 12 random nucleotides. A single record per CDR3 protein comes from TCRdb applying MiXCR to the 5' RACE reads. The profile shows around 320,000 distinct CDR3 sequences, 25% to 30% of them singletons. The chain couples TRBV6-2 or TRBV6-3 to TRBJ2-5; D remains ambiguous. The J call may be in error: the DNA end matches TRBJ2-7 better. The sequence was obtained from an older woman in good health. The source material was blood. DNA for the CDR3: TGTGCCAGCAGACCCATAGGCTACGAGCAGTACTTC. Amino acid sequence: CASRPIGYEQYF.